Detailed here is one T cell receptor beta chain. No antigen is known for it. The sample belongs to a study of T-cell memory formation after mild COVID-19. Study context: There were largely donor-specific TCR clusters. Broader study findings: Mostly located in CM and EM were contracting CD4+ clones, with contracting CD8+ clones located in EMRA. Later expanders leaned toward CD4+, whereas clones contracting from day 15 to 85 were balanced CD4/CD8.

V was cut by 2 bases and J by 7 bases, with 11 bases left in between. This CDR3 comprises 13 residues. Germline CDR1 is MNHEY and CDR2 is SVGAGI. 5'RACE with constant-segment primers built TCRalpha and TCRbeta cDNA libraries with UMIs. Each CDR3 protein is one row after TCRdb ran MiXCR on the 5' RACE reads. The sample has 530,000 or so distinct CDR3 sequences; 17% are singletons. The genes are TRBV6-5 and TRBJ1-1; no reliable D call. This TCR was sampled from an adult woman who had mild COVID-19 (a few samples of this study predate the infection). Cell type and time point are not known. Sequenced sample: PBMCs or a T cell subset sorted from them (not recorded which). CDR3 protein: CASSYGRLGEAFF. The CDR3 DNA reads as TGTGCCAGCAGTTACGGCAGGTTGGGTGAAGCTTTCTTT.